This TCR beta chain was profiled in a study of yellow fever vaccine responses in identical twins. A single record per CDR3 protein comes from TCRdb applying MiXCR to the RT-PCR reads. The sample lists roughly 14,000 distinct CDR3 sequences; around 84% were seen once. As to this clonotype: What it binds is not known.

Study-level results: The T cell response to vaccination in identical twins was reportedly partly convergent and partly personalized.

The material was T cells from blood (PBMCs), unsorted or a sorted subset (not recorded which), obtained before or after yellow fever vaccination (not recorded which). The sequence came from a woman aged 18-35 years who received the yellow fever vaccine.

CDR3 loop: CASRLNTEAFF. CDR3 coding DNA: TGTGCCAGCAGGTTGAACACTGAAGCTTTCTTT. The chain combines TRBV6-1 with TRBJ1-1; no reliable D call. CDR1 is MNHNS, CDR2 SASEGT, per germline. The CDR3 totals 11 residues. V was pared by 6 bases and J by 0 bases, with 2 bases between.